This note documents a single T cell receptor beta chain sequence. The antigen is not known. This entry is derived from a study of T-cell reconstitution after alpha-beta-depleted transplantation in children. Notes on the study in general: Where alpha-beta T cells came from about two months after transplant was reportedly several hundred expanded graft clones. Newly produced T cells mostly provided counts and TCRbeta diversity after one year, as hyperexpanded clones declined.

V was pared by 6 bases and J by 13 bases, with 15 bases between. The CDR3 is made up of 11 amino acids. The germline V gene has CDR1 LGHDT and CDR2 YNNKEL (reference sequence). Unique molecular identifiers featured in how the TCRbeta library was prepared. TCRdb ran MiXCR on the PCR reads and lists one entry per CDR3 protein. The sample lists 530,000 or so distinct CDR3 sequences, 25% to 30% seen once, with under 45% in the top ten. This specimen consisted of PBMCs, obtained before TCRalphabeta/CD19-depleted stem cell transplant. This chain uses TRBV3-1 with TRBJ1-1, with a tentative D call TRBD1 (6 bases). This TCR came from a boy under three years old with Wiskott-Aldrich syndrome, due to receive a stem cell transplant. CDR3 region: CASSWGDTLFF. CDR3 in DNA: TGTGCCAGCAGTTGGGGGGACACTCTTTTCTTT.